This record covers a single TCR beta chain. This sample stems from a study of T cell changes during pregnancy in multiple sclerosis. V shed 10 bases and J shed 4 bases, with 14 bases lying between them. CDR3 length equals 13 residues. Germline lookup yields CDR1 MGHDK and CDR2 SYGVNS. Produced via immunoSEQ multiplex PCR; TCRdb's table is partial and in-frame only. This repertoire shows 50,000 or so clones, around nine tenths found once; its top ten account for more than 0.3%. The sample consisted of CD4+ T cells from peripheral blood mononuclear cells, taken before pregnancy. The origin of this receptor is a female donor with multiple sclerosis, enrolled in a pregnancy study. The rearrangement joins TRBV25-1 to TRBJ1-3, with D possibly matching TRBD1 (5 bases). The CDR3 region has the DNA TGTGCCACTCACGGGGGAGGAGGAAACACCATATATTTT. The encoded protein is CATHGGGGNTIYF. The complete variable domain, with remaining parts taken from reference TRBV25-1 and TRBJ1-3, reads EADIYQTPRYLVIGTGKKITLECSQTMGHDKMYWYQQDPGMELHLIHYSYGVNSTEKGDLSSESTVSRIRTEHFPLTLESARPSHTSQYLCATHGGGGNTIYFGEGSWLTVV.